This TCR beta chain was captured in a study of neurological immune-mediated disorders. The CDR3 has 15 amino acids. Germline-derived CDR1 and CDR2 are SEHNR and FQNEAQ (reference sequence). As concerns this clonotype: At one end, the junction sequence differs from germline, possibly due to a read error.

The cDNA was generated through 5'RACE incorporating 10-nucleotide random UMIs. TCRdb used MiXCR to reprocess the 5' RACE reads, holding one entry per CDR3 protein. This sample carries 80,000 or so distinct CDR3 sequences, about 9.7% of them seen once, and the ten largest clones take 1.5% to 2%. The sequence was obtained from a man between 50 and 59 years old in good health. Material for sequencing was PBMCs. V usage is TRBV7-9 and J usage is TRBJ2-7; 7 bases are a match to TRBD1. CDR3 coding DNA: TGTGCCAGCAGCTTGTCCTCGACAGGGAACTACGAGCAGCACTTC. Translation: CASSLSSTGNYEQHF.